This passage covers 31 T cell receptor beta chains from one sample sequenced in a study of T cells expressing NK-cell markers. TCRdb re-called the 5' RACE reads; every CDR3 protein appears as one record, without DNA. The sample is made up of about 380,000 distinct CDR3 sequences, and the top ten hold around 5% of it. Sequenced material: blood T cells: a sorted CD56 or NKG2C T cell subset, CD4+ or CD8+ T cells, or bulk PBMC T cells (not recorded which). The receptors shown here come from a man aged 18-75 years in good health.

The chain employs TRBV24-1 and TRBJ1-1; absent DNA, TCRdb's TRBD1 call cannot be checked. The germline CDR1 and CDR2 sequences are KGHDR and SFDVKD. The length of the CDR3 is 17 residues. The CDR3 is CATSDYPGQSLRTEAFF.

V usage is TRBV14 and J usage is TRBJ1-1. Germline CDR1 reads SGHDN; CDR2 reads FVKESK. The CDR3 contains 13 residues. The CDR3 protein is CASSSSMNTEAFF.

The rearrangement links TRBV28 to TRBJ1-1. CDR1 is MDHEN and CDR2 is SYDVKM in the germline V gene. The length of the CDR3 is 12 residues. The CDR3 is CASSAQIPEAFF.

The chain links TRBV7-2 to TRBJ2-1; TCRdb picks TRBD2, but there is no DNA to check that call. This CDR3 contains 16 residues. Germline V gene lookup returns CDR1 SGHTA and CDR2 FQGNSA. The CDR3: CASSLGGSGGGSGKFF.

The chain's CDR3 is CSATTGGRYEQYF. The chain employs TRBV20-1 and TRBJ2-7; as DNA is missing, the TRBD1 call by TCRdb cannot be tested. The germline V gene encodes CDR1 DFQATT and CDR2 SNEGSKA (reference sequence). The CDR3 length is 13 residues.

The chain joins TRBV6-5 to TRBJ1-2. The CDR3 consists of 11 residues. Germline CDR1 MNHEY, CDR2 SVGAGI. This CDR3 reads CASFQGNGYTF.

This CDR3 reads CASSQLPRENGSNEKLFF. The rearrangement uses TRBV4-1 and TRBJ1-4. The CDR3 sequence is 18 residues long. Germline loops: CDR1 MGHRA, CDR2 YSYEKL.

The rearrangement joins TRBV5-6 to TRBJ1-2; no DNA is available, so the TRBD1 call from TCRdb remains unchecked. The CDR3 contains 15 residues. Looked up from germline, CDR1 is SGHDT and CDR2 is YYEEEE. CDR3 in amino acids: CASSANRGNKAGYTF.

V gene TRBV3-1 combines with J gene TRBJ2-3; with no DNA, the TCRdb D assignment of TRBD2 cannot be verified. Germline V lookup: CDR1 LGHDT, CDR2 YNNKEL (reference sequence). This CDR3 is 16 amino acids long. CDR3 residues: CASSQDSGGAMNTQYF.

The CDR3 is CASSVRGRHEQYF. This chain uses TRBV9 with TRBJ2-7; TCRdb selects TRBD2, and the lack of DNA leaves this call unchecked. The length of the CDR3 is 13 residues. Germline assignment: CDR1 SGDLS and CDR2 YYNGEE.

The CDR3 here is CASTSRLAADTQYF. The gene calls are TRBV2 and TRBJ2-3. The CDR3 spans 14 residues. Germline values: CDR1 SNHLY, CDR2 FYNNEI.

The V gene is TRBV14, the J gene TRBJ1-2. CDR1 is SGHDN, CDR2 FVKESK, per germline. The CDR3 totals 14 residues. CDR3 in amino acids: CASRDSYRIDGYTF.

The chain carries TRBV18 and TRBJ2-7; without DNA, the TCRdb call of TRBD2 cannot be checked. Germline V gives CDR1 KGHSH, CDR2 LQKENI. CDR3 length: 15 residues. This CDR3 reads CASSPEGTLKYEQYF. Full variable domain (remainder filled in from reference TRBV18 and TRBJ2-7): NAGVMQNPRHLVRRRGQEARLRCSPMKGHSHVYWYRQLPEEGLKFMVYLQKENIIDESGMPKERFSAEFPKEGPSILRIQQVVRGDSAAYFCASSPEGTLKYEQYFGPGTRLTVT.

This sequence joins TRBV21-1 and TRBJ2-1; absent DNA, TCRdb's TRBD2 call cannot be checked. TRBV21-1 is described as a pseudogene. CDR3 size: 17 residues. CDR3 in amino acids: CASSATRSGGAYNEQFF.

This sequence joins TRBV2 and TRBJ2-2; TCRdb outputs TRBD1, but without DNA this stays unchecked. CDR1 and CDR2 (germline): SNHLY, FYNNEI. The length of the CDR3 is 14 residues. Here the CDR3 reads CASTLLMNTGELFF.

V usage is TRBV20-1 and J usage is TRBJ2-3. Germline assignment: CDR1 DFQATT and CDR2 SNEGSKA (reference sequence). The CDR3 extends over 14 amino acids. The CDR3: CSAPSRLITDTQYF.

The CDR3 loop is CASSEFRGIGVNNEQFF. This chain links TRBV25-1 with TRBJ2-1. The CDR3 totals 17 residues. Germline V gene sequence: CDR1 MGHDK, CDR2 SYGVNS.

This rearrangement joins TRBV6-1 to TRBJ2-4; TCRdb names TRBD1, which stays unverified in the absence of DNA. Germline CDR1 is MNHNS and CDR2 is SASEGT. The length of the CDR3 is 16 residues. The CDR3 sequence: CASSAAGQLAKNIQYF.

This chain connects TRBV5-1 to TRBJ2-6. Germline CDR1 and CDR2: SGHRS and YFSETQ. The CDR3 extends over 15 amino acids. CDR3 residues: CASSLLSTGANVLTF.

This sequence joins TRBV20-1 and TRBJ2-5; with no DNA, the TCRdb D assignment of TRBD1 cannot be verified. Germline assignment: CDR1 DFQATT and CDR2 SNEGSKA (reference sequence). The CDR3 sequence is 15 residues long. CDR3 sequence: CSAPPRDRGRETQYF.

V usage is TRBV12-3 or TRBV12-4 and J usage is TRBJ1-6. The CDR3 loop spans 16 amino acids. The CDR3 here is CASSPRGTAVGSPLHF.

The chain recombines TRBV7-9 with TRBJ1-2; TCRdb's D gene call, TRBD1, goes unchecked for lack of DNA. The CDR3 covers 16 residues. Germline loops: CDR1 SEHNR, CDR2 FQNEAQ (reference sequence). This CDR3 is CASSLSGGREIYGYTF. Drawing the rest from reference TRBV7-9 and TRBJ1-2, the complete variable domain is DTGVSQNPRHKITKRGQNVTFRCDPISEHNRLYWYRQTLGQGPEFLTYFQNEAQLEKSRLLSDRFSAERPKGSFSTLEIQRTEQGDSAMYLCASSLSGGREIYGYTFGSGTRLTVV.

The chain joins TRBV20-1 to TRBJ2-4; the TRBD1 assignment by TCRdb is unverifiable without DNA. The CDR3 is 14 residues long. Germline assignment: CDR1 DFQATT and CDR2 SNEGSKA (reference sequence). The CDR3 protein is CSARDPGGGNIQYF.

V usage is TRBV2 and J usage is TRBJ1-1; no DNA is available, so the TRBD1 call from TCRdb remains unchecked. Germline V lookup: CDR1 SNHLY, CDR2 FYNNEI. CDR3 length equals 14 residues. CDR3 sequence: CASSVDSINTEAFF.

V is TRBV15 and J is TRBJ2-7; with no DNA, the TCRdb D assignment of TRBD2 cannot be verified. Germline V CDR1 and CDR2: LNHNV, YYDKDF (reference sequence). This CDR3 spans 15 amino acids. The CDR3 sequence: CATSREPSLRYEQYF.

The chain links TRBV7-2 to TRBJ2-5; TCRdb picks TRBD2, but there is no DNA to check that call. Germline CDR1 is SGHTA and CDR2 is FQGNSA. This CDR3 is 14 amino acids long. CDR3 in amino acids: CASSPRTSWETQYF.

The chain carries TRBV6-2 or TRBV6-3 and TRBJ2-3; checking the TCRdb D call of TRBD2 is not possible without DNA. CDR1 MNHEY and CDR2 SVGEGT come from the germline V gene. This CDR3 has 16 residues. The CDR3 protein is CASSQATSGGTDTQYF.

The CDR3 is CASSATWIPNEKLFF. V and J are TRBV2 and TRBJ1-4. The length of the CDR3 is 15 residues. CDR1 SNHLY and CDR2 FYNNEI come from the germline V gene.

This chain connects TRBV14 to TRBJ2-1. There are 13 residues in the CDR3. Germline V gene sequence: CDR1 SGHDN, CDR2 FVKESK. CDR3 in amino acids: CASSQVLYNEQFF.

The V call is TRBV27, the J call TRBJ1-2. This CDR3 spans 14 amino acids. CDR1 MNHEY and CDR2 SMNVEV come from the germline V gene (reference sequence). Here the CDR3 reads CASSRRDFNYGYTF.

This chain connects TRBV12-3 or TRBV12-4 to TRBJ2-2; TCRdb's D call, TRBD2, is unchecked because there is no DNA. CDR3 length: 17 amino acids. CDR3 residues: CASSLAIGGTITGELFF.